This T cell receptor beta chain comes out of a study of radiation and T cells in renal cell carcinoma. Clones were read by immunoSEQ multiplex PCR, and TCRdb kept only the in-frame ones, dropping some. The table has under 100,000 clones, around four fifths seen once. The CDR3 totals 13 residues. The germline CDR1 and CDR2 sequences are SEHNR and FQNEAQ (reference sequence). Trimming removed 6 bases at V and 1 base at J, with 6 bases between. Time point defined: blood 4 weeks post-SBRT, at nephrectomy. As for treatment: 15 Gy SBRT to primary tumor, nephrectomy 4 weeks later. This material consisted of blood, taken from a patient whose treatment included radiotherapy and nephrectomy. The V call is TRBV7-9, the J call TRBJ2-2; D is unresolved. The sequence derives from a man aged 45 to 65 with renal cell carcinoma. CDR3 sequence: CASSFLNTGELFF. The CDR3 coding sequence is TGTGCCAGCAGTTTCTTGAACACCGGGGAGCTGTTTTTT.